This T cell receptor (beta chain) was profiled in a study of STAT5B mutations in CD4+ large granular lymphocyte leukemia. This clone is a singleton in its sample. Its cognate antigen is unknown. Only in-frame clones appear in the TCRdb table, and some are missing; sequencing was by immunoSEQ multiplex PCR. Among about 25,000 clones listed, about 79% were seen once. CDR3 length equals 16 residues. V dropped 4 bases and J dropped 3 bases, with 19 bases sitting between them. Germline-derived CDR1 and CDR2 are MNHEY and SVGAGI. General study results and limits: No patients shared main leukemic clonotypes, though less than 30% appeared at low frequency elsewhere.

The source material was CD4+ T cells from blood buffy coats. V is TRBV6-5 and J is TRBJ2-7, with D hard to call. The TCR originated in a human donor in good health. CDR3 protein: CASSWVRSPFVYEQYF. The DNA for the CDR3 is TGTGCCAGCAGTTGGGTCAGGAGCCCTTTCGTCTACGAGCAGTACTTC.